This T cell receptor (beta chain) was captured by sequencing in a study of Graves' ophthalmopathy and Graves' hyperthyroidism. Germline assignment: CDR1 DFQATT and CDR2 SNEGSKA (reference sequence). The V and J ends lost 4 bases and 7 bases respectively, with 14 bases between them. The CDR3 is 13 residues long. This clonotype was counted ten times or more. RNA transcripts provided the template for amplifying TCR beta CDR3 regions. The first-round RT-PCR employed HTBI primers together with the Qiagen OneStep RT-PCR kit. A multiplex PCR was then performed as the second round. From the multiplex PCR reads, TCRdb called clonotypes with MiXCR, one entry per CDR3 protein. This sample has 900,000 to 1,200,000 distinct CDR3 sequences, with roughly 35% found just once.

The sample was peripheral blood or thyroid tissue (not recorded which). This receptor was taken from an adult man with Graves' hyperthyroidism. The V and J genes are TRBV20-1 and TRBJ1-5; no reliable D call. CDR3 DNA: TGCAGTGCTATCGCGAGAGGTAGCCAGCCCCAGCATTTT. It encodes CSAIARGSQPQHF.